Presented here are 14 T cell receptor beta chains from one specimen sequenced in a study of T cells in Graves' hyperthyroidism and ophthalmopathy. TCR beta CDR3 sequences were amplified from RNA transcripts. HTBI primers drove first-round RT-PCR of the TCR CDR3. TCRdb itself ran the multiplex PCR reads through MiXCR, one entry per CDR3 protein. The table lists hundreds of thousands of distinct CDR3 sequences, about 13% of them singletons, with 9.2% in the top ten. Sequencing was performed on blood. These receptors came from a young woman with Graves' hyperthyroidism.

This clonotype has ten or more counts. The rearrangement links TRBV5-6 to TRBJ2-7, with TRBD2 identical over 11 bases. The CDR3 runs to 16 residues. The germline gives CDR1 SGHDT, CDR2 YYEEEE. After removal of 5 bases from V and 0 bases from J, the junction contained 7 bases not matched to a gene. CDR3 DNA: TGTGCCAGCAGTCCACTAGCGGGAGACAGCTCCTACGAGCAGTACTTC. Translated, it gives CASSPLAGDSSYEQYF. Full variable domain (remainder filled in from reference TRBV5-6 and TRBJ2-7): DAGVTQSPTHLIKTRGQQVTLRCSPKSGHDTVSWYQQALGQGPQFIFQYYEEEERQRGNFPDRFSGHQFPNYSSELNVNALLLGDSALYLCASSPLAGDSSYEQYFGPGTRLTVT.

This clonotype has at least ten counts. CDR3 nucleotide sequence: TGTGCCAGCAGCCAAATGCAGGGTTATGGCTACACCTTC. Protein product: CASSQMQGYGYTF. This rearrangement joins TRBV3-1 to TRBJ1-2; D might be TRBD1 (5 bases). This CDR3 has 13 residues. In germline, CDR1 is LGHDT, CDR2 YNNKEL (reference sequence). Trimming took off 2 bases at V and 5 bases at J, with 9 bases between the two ends.

This CDR3 is CASSERGTDYGYTF. In DNA, the CDR3 is TGTGCCAGCAGTGAAAGGGGGACAGACTATGGCTACACCTTC. V is TRBV2 and J is TRBJ1-2, with 7 bases matching TRBD1. Looked up from germline, CDR1 is SNHLY and CDR2 is FYNNEI. The CDR3 totals 14 residues. V shed 2 bases, J shed 3 bases, and the junction held 3 bases outside the gene matches.

This clonotype was seen more than once but under ten times. The chain carries TRBV19 and TRBJ1-4; the match to TRBD1 covers 8 bases. This CDR3 comprises 14 residues. Per the germline V gene, CDR1 is LNHDA and CDR2 is SQIVND (reference sequence). V dropped 5 bases and J dropped 6; count of bases not matched to a gene: 5. The CDR3 DNA reads as TGTGCCAGTAGTGACAGGGGCGGGGATGAAAAACTGTTTTTT. Translating gives CASSDRGGDEKLFF.

This clonotype was recorded at least ten times. The chain carries TRBV4-1 and TRBJ2-1; possible D gene TRBD2, 5 bases. Germline V gene lookup returns CDR1 MGHRA and CDR2 YSYEKL. This CDR3 is built from 17 residues. V lost 2 bases, J lost 0 bases, and 14 bases lay in between. The CDR3 is CASSQIRQSGSYNEQFF. The CDR3 bases are TGCGCCAGCAGCCAAATACGACAAAGCGGCTCCTACAATGAGCAGTTCTTC.

This clonotype appeared many times. V gene TRBV2 combines with J gene TRBJ1-6; D not certain. CDR1 is SNHLY, CDR2 FYNNEI, per germline. V was cut by 1 base and J by 1 base, with 5 bases left in between. There are 15 residues in the CDR3. CDR3 DNA sequence: TGTGCCAGCAGTGAAGGGAGATCCTATAATTCACCCCTCCACTTT. Its protein product is CASSEGRSYNSPLHF.

This clonotype occurred a few times. A read error may explain this, as a much larger clone is one base away. The limits of the CDR3 on the DNA are not certain, so only TCRdb's listed CDR3 is given. The rearrangement links TRBV11-2 to TRBJ1-5; the table assigns TRBD1, which was not confirmed against the DNA. Germline V gene sequence: CDR1 SGHAT, CDR2 FQNNGV. 15 amino acids form the CDR3, both terminal residues included. The CDR3 is CASSLVGGGNQPRHF.

This clonotype was seen repeatedly, ten times or more. This chain uses TRBV18 with TRBJ1-1; no clear D. Per the germline V gene, CDR1 is KGHSH and CDR2 is LQKENI. The CDR3 length is 14 residues. The V gene lost 3 bases and the J gene lost 2 bases, with 10 bases spanning the gap. The CDR3 bases are TGTGCCAGCTCACCCTCCCGGATCAACACTGAAGCTTTCTTT. Amino acid sequence: CASSPSRINTEAFF.

In regard to this clonotype: A much larger clone lies one base from this, so it may be a read error. This chain uses TRBV28 with TRBJ2-5; D possibly corresponds to TRBD1 (6 bases). Trimming left V 3 bases short and J 9 bases short, with 17 bases between. Germline values: CDR1 MDHEN, CDR2 SYDVKM. The CDR3 consists of 14 residues. CDR3 region: CASSLGVGPGAQYF. CDR3 in DNA: TGTGCCAGCAGTTTGGGAGTAGGCCCAGGGGCCCAGTACTTC.

In this sample, this clonotype turned up many times. J is TRBJ2-2 and V is TRBV7-2; 8 bases line up with TRBD1. This CDR3 is 17 amino acids long. V shed 1 base and J 2 bases; nucleotides not matched to a gene: 6. Germline V gene sequence: CDR1 SGHTA, CDR2 FQGNSA. CDR3 loop: CASSLGPQGANTGELFF. CDR3 nucleotide sequence: TGTGCCAGCAGCTTAGGCCCCCAGGGGGCTAACACCGGGGAGCTGTTTTTT. The full variable domain, completed using reference TRBV7-2 and TRBJ2-2, is GAGVSQSPSNKVTEKGKDVELRCDPISGHTALYWYRQSLGQGLEFLIYFQGNSAPDKSGLPSDRFSAERTGGSVSTLTIQRTQQEDSAVYLCASSLGPQGANTGELFFGEGSRLTVL.

Ten or more counts support this clonotype. The rearrangement links TRBV5-1 to TRBJ2-2; D is ambiguous. Per germline, CDR1 SGHRS and CDR2 YFSETQ. This CDR3 has 15 amino acids. V was cut by 3 bases and J by 1 base, with 10 bases left in between. The CDR3 reads CASSYLPENTGELFF. As DNA, the CDR3 is TGCGCCAGCAGCTATCTCCCAGAGAACACCGGGGAGCTGTTTTTT. Based on the CDR3 plus reference TRBV5-1 and TRBJ2-2, the full variable domain is KAGVTQTPRYLIKTRGQQVTLSCSPISGHRSVSWYQQTPGQGLQFLFEYFSETQRNKGNFPGRFSGRQFSNSRSEMNVSTLELGDSALYLCASSYLPENTGELFFGEGSRLTVL.

As DNA, the CDR3 is TGTGCCAGCAGCTTACAGGGCGACCCCTACGAGCAGTACTTC. This gives the protein CASSLQGDPYEQYF. The J gene is TRBJ2-7, the V gene TRBV7-3, with a weak D call TRBD1 (5 bases). Trimming took 2 bases from V and 2 from J, leaving 10 bases between them. CDR1 SGHTA and CDR2 FQGTGA come from the germline V gene. The CDR3 contains 14 residues.

As for this clonotype: A much larger clone is a single base away; this may be a read error. The rearrangement joins TRBV2 to TRBJ2-3; TRBD2 matches at 7 bases. CDR1 and CDR2 from the germline V gene are SNHLY and FYNNEI. This CDR3 is 14 amino acids long. CDR3 sequence: CASTPGLLTDTRYF. CDR3 nucleotides: TGTGCCAGCACCCCGGGACTACTCACAGATACGCGGTATTTT.

This clonotype was counted at least ten times. The rearrangement links TRBV20-1 to TRBJ2-3; 9 bases agree with TRBD1. This CDR3 comprises 16 residues. Looked up from germline, CDR1 is DFQATT and CDR2 is SNEGSKA (reference sequence). The ends lost 3 bases at V and 2 bases at J; junction bases unmatched: 9. CDR3 in amino acids: CSASSGQGEDTDTQYF. DNA for the CDR3: TGCAGTGCTAGTTCGGGACAGGGAGAAGACACAGATACGCAGTATTTT.